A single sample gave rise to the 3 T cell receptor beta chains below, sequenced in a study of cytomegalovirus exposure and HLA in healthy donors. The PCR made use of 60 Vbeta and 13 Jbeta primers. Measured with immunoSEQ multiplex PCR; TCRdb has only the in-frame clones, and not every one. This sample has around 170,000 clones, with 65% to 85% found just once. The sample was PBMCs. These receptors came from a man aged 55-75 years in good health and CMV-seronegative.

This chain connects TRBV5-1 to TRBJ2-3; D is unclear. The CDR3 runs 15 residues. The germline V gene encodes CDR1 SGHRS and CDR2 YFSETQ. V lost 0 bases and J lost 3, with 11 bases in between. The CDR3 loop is CASSLEVAPTDTQYF. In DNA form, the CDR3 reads TGCGCCAGCAGCTTGGAAGTCGCGCCTACAGATACGCAGTATTTT. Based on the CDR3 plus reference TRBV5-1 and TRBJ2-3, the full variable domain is KAGVTQTPRYLIKTRGQQVTLSCSPISGHRSVSWYQQTPGQGLQFLFEYFSETQRNKGNFPGRFSGRQFSNSRSEMNVSTLELGDSALYLCASSLEVAPTDTQYFGPGTRLTVL.

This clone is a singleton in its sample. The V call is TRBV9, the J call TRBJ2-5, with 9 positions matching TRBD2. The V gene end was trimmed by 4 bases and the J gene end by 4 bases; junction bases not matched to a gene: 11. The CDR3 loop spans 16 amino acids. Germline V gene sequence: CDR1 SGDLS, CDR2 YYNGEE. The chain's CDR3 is CASSPGLALSVETQYF. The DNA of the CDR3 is TGTGCCAGCAGCCCAGGACTAGCGCTGTCCGTAGAGACCCAGTACTTC.

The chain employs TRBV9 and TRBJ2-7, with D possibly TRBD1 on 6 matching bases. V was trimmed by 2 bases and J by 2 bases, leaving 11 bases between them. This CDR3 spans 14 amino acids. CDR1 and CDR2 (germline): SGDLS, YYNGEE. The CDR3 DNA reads TGTGCCAGCAGCGTCGAAGGGACACCCTACGAGCAGTACTTC. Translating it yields CASSVEGTPYEQYF.